These T cell receptor beta chains were read from a single sample in a study of control samples from healthy donors and cancer patients. The protocol was immunoSEQ multiplex PCR, while the TCRdb copy is restricted to in-frame clones and leaves out a portion. The sample holds about 69,000 clones, roughly 89% seen once. Specimen: PBMCs. These receptors were collected from a man aged 55-75 years with lung cancer. CDR3s include the opening cysteine and the closing phenylalanine or tryptophan. Each record gives: J gene, V gene, clone size, D gene, CDR3 DNA, CDR3 protein. A D gene is named only where the DNA matches it firmly. Clone size, where shown, is once, few, many, or a class for clones that have expanded.

TRBJ1-1 TRBV18 once TRBD1 TGTGCCAGCTCACCGGGAATGACAGGGGGCCTTGAAGCTTTCTTT CASSPGMTGGLEAFF
TRBJ2-7 TRBV11-2 NA TRBD1 TGTGCCAGCAGCCCCAGGACAGGGCCCTACGAGCAGTACTTC CASSPRTGPYEQYF
TRBJ1-2 TRBV4-1 NA NA TGCGCCAGCAGCCAACCTCCCCCCCCCAGGGTGGGGTGGAACTATGGCTACACCTTC CASSQPPPPRVGWNYGYTF
TRBJ1-5 TRBV7-2 NA NA TGTGCCAGCAGCTTAGACGGGATTTCGGGGGTTGAATCCCAGCATTTT CASSLDGISGVESQHF
TRBJ2-2 TRBV6-5 NA NA TGTGCCAGCAGTTGGACAGCCGTTAACACCGGGGAGCTGTTTTTT CASSWTAVNTGELFF
TRBJ2-1 TRBV3-1/TRBV3-2 NA NA TGTGCCAGCAGCCTCCAAGGGGGGGCCTTATTAGAGCAGTTCTTC CASSLQGGALLEQFF
TRBJ1-1 TRBV9 NA TRBD1 TGTGCCAGCAGCGTAGGGGCAGGGGGCTTGTACACTGAAGCTTTCTTT CASSVGAGGLYTEAFF
TRBJ2-3 TRBV5-1 NA NA TGCGCCAGCAGCTTGGAGAAGGGAATCCTCACAGATACGCAGTATTTT CASSLEKGILTDTQYF
TRBJ1-1 TRBV7-2 NA TRBD1 TGTGCCAGCAGCTTATTAGGACAGGGGCGAACTGAAGCTTTCTTT CASSLLGQGRTEAFF
TRBJ2-5 TRBV19 NA NA TGTGCCAGTAGTACTCATGGGACAAAACAAGAGACCCAGTACTTC CASSTHGTKQETQYF
TRBJ2-6 TRBV3-1/TRBV3-2 NA NA TGTGCCAGCAGAACAGGGTCTGGGGCCAACGTCCTGACTTTC CASRTGSGANVLTF
TRBJ1-5 TRBV25-1 few TRBD1 TGTGCCAGCAGGGGACAGGGTAGCAATCAGCCCCAGCATTTT CASRGQGSNQPQHF
TRBJ2-3 TRBV27 NA NA TGTGCCAGCAGCCTCGAGGGGGGGAGGACAGATACGCAGTATTTT CASSLEGGRTDTQYF
TRBJ1-3 TRBV5-6 NA NA TGTGCCAGCAGCTTGATCGGGGCCTCTGGAAACACCATATATTTT CASSLIGASGNTIYF
TRBJ1-3 TRBV7-9 NA NA TGTGCCAGCAGCCCCTTGGGACCGACTTCTGGAAACACCATATATTTT CASSPLGPTSGNTIYF
TRBJ2-5 TRBV7-2 NA TRBD2 TGTGCCAGCACCCGTGGGGGGGGTGGGGAGACCCAGTACTTC CASTRGGGGETQYF
TRBJ2-6 TRBV7-3 NA TRBD1 TGTGCCAGCAGCCTAACAGGGGGCGGACTTTCTGGGGCCAACGTCCTGACTTTC CASSLTGGGLSGANVLTF
TRBJ2-7 TRBV14 NA TRBD1 TGTGCCAGCAGCCAACCGGGACAGGGTATCTACGAGCAGTACTTC CASSQPGQGIYEQYF
TRBJ2-5 TRBV2 NA NA TGTGCCAGCAGTGGCAGGGGCCTCGAACACTACCAGGAGACCCAGTACTTC CASSGRGLEHYQETQYF
TRBJ2-1 TRBV19 few TRBD1 TGTGCCAGTAGTACCACAGGGGGCTACTACAATGAGCAGTTCTTC CASSTTGGYYNEQFF
TRBJ1-5 TRBV12-5 NA NA TGTGCTAGTGGTCCCAGTCTCGTGGCAGGACCATTGCCCCAGCATTTT CASGPSLVAGPLPQHF
TRBJ1-1 TRBV10-1 NA NA TGCGCCAGCAGTGAGGGACGGAACACTGAAGCTTTCTTT CASSEGRNTEAFF
TRBJ1-2 TRBV7-9 NA NA TGTGCCAGCACCCTTGACTCCACGGTTGGCTACACCTTC CASTLDSTVGYTF
TRBJ2-2 TRBV6-5 NA NA TGTGCCAGCAGTTACTCCCGGAACACCGGGGAGCTGTTTTTT CASSYSRNTGELFF
TRBJ2-6 TRBV7-3 NA TRBD1 TGTGCCAGCAGCTACCGACAAACAGGGGTCCTTGGAGGGGCCAACGTCCTGACTTTC CASSYRQTGVLGGANVLTF
TRBJ2-3 TRBV9 NA TRBD2 TGTGCCAGCACCAAACTAGCGGGGATAGATACGCAGTATTTT CASTKLAGIDTQYF
TRBJ1-2 TRBV9 NA TRBD1 TGTGCCAGCAGCGTAGAGACAGGGGGGAGTTATGGCTACACCTTC CASSVETGGSYGYTF
TRBJ2-3 TRBV14 NA NA TGTGCCAGCAGCCAAGATCCGAGGGCAGGAAGATTTTACAGAGGCACAGATACGCAGTATTTT CASSQDPRAGRFYRGTDTQYF
TRBJ1-4 TRBV11-2 NA NA TGTGCCAGCAGCCCTCAGGGGATTAATGAAAAACTGTTTTTT CASSPQGINEKLFF
TRBJ1-5 TRBV7-8 NA NA TGTGCCAGCAGCTCGAACCCGGATCAGCCCCAGCATTTT CASSSNPDQPQHF
TRBJ1-4 TRBV3-1/TRBV3-2 NA NA TGTGCCAGCAGCCAAGGGGTTTACGATGAAAAACTGTTTTTT CASSQGVYDEKLFF
TRBJ2-7 TRBV11-2 NA TRBD1 TGTGCCAGCAGCTTAGATCTAGCCGGGACAGAGACCTACGAGCAGTACTTC CASSLDLAGTETYEQYF
TRBJ1-5 TRBV7-9 NA NA TGTGCCAGCAGCGTACAGGGCAATCAGCCCCAGCATTTT CASSVQGNQPQHF
TRBJ2-3 TRBV7-7 once TRBD2 TGTGCCAGCAGCTTGACAACTAGCGGGGCTACAGATACGCAGTATTTT CASSLTTSGATDTQYF
TRBJ2-2 TRBV18 NA NA TGTGCCAGCTCACCACCAAGCCTTAGGAACACCGGGGAGCTGTTTTTT CASSPPSLRNTGELFF
TRBJ2-5 TRBV20-1 NA NA TGCAGTGTGGAAAAAGGAGAGACCCAGTACTTC CSVEKGETQYF
TRBJ2-3 TRBV5-1 NA TRBD2 TGCGCCAGCAGCTTTACTAGCGGGGGGCCTACTAGCACAGATACGCAGTATTTT CASSFTSGGPTSTDTQYF
TRBJ2-5 TRBV2 NA TRBD1 TGTGCCAGCAGGGGGACAGGGCAAGAGACCCAGTACTTC CASRGTGQETQYF
TRBJ1-2 TRBV5-1 NA NA TGCGCCAGCAGCTTGCGACAATCGGAAGGCTACACCTTC CASSLRQSEGYTF
TRBJ1-2 TRBV4-1 NA TRBD1 TGCGCCAGCAGCCAGTACCTGCCCGGGACAGGGATGAAGTATGGCTACACCTTC CASSQYLPGTGMKYGYTF
TRBJ1-1 TRBV2 NA NA TGTGCCAGCATGGTGGAGATTCTGAACACTGAAGCTTTCTTT CASMVEILNTEAFF
TRBJ2-1 TRBV4-1 NA TRBD2 TGCGCCAGCGGCCAACGGGGGGGGGACTCCTACAATGAGCAGTTCTTC CASGQRGGDSYNEQFF
TRBJ1-5 TRBV18 few NA TGTGCCAGCTCACCATCGGCCGGTCGGCAGCCCCAGCATTTT CASSPSAGRQPQHF
TRBJ1-5 TRBV18 NA TRBD1 TGTGCCAGCTCACCGGAGACAGGGGCACAGCCCCAGCATTTT CASSPETGAQPQHF